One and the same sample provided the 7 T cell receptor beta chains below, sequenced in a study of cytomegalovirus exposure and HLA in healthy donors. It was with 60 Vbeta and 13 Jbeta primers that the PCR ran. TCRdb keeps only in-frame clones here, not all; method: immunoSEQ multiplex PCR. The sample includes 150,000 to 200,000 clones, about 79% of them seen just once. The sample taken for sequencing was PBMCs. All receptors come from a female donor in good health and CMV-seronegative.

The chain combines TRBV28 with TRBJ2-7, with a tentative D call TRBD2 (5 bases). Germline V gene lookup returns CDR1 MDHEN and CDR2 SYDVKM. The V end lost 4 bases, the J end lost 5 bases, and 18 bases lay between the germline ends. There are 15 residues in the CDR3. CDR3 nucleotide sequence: TGTGCCAGCAGTTCCGCTGTTGGAGGCAGGAACGAGCAGTACTTC. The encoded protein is CASSSAVGGRNEQYF.

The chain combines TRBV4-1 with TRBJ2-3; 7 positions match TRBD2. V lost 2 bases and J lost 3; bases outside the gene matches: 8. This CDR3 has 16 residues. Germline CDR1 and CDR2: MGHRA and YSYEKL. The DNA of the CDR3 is TGCGCCAGCAGCCAATTCCTAGCGGAGGGAACAGATACGCAGTATTTT. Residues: CASSQFLAEGTDTQYF.

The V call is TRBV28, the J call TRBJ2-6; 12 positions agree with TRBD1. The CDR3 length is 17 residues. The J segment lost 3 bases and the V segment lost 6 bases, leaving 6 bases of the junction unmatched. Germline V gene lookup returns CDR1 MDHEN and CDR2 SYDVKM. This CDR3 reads CASRRGQGANGANVLTF. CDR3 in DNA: TGTGCCAGCAGACGGGGACAGGGGGCGAATGGGGCCAACGTCCTGACTTTC.

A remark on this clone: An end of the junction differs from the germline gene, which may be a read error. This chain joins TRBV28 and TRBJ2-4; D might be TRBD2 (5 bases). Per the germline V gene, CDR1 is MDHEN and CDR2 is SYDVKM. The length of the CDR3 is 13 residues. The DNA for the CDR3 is TGTGCCAGCAGTCCATCCGGGGTGAACAGTCAGTACTTC. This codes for CASSPSGVNSQYF.

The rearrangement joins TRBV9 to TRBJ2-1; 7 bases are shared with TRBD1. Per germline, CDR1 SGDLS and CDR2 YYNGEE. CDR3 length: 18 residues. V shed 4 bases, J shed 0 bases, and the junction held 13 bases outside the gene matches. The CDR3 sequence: CASSRTSGGVSSYNEQFF. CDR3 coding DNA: TGTGCCAGCAGCCGCACGTCAGGGGGAGTGAGCTCCTACAATGAGCAGTTCTTC.

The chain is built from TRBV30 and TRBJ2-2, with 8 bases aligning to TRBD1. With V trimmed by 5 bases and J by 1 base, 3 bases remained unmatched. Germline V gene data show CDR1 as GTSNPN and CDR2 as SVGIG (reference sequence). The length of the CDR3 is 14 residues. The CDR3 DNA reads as TGTGCCTGGGGACAGGGTCTGAACACCGGGGAGCTGTTTTTT. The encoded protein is CAWGQGLNTGELFF. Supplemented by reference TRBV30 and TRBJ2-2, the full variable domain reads SQTIHQWPATLVQPVGSPLSLECTVEGTSNPNLYWYRQAAGRGLQLLFYSVGIGQISSEVPQNLSASRPQDRQFILSSKKLLLSDSGFYLCAWGQGLNTGELFFGEGSRLTVL.

CDR3 residues: CASSLDSASGYYNEQFF. For the CDR3, the DNA is TGTGCCAGCAGCTTAGATTCGGCTAGCGGTTACTACAATGAGCAGTTCTTC. The chain has TRBV11-2 and TRBJ2-1, with TRBD2 matching 7 bases. The CDR3 is 17 residues long. V trimming: 0 bases; J trimming: 3 bases; junction bases outside the gene matches: 8. Germline assignment: CDR1 SGHAT and CDR2 FQNNGV. The full variable domain, completed using reference TRBV11-2 and TRBJ2-1, is EAGVAQSPRYKIIEKRQSVAFWCNPISGHATLYWYQQILGQGPKLLIQFQNNGVVDDSQLPKDRFSAERLKGVDSTLKIQPAKLEDSAVYLCASSLDSASGYYNEQFFGPGTRLTVL.